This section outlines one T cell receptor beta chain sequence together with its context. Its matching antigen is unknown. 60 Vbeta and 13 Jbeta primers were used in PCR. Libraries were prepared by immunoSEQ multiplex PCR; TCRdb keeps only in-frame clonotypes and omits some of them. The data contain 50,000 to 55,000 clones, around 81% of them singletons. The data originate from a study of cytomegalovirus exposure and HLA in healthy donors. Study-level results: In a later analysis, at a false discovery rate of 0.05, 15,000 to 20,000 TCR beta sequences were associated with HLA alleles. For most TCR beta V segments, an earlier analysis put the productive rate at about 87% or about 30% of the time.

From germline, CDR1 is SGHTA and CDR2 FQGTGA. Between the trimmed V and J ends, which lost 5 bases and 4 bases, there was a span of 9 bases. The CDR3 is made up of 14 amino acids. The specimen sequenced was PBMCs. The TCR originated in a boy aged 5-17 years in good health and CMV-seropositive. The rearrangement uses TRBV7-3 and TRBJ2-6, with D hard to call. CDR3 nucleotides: TGTGCCAGCAGCCACGACGGGGGGGCCAACGTCCTGACTTTC. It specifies CASSHDGGANVLTF.